Below are 14 T cell receptor beta chains sequenced from a single sample in a study of blood T cell repertoires in COVID-19. TCRdb keeps only in-frame clones here, not all; method: immunoSEQ multiplex PCR. The sample lists 120,000 or so clones, around 80% seen once, with 16% in the top ten. Sequencing was carried out using peripheral blood. Receptors originate from a man in his sixties with active or convalescent COVID-19.

The chain has TRBV6-6 and TRBJ2-3; the match to TRBD1 covers 7 bases. The CDR3 consists of 15 residues. The V gene end was trimmed by 5 bases and the J gene end by 0 bases; junction bases not matched to a gene: 5. CDR1 and CDR2 (germline): MNHNY, SVGAGI (reference sequence). The CDR3 DNA follows: TGTGCCAGCAGTCGCGACAGGGACAGCACAGATACGCAGTATTTT. Translating gives CASSRDRDSTDTQYF.

The V call is TRBV7-2, the J call TRBJ1-2; D might be TRBD1 (6 bases). The CDR3 covers 14 residues. V was cut by 7 bases and J by 8 bases, with 20 bases left in between. CDR1 and CDR2 from the germline V gene are SGHTA and FQGNSA. DNA for the CDR3: TGTGCCAGCACCACACAGGGTGGGGTTCGGGGCTACACCTTC. It yields the protein CASTTQGGVRGYTF. The entire variable domain, with the rest obtained from reference TRBV7-2 and TRBJ1-2, is as follows: GAGVSQSPSNKVTEKGKDVELRCDPISGHTALYWYRQSLGQGLEFLIYFQGNSAPDKSGLPSDRFSAERTGGSVSTLTIQRTQQEDSAVYLCASTTQGGVRGYTFGSGTRLTVV.

CDR3 nucleotide sequence: TGTGCCACCAGCAGAGAAATTTCAGGGGGACGTCAAGAGACCCAGTACTTC. This gives the protein CATSREISGGRQETQYF. This sequence joins TRBV15 and TRBJ2-5; 7 bases agree with TRBD1. The CDR3 contains 17 residues. Germline CDR1 is LNHNV and CDR2 is YYDKDF (reference sequence). With 0 bases clipped from V and 2 bases from J, the junction kept 9 bases outside the gene matches. The full variable domain, with the rest looked up from reference TRBV15 and TRBJ2-5, is DAMVIQNPRYQVTQFGKPVTLSCSQTLNHNVMYWYQQKSSQAPKLLFHYYDKDFNNEADTPDNFQSRRPNTSFCFLDIRSPGLGDTAMYLCATSREISGGRQETQYFGPGTRLLVL.

The chain is built from TRBV9 and TRBJ2-7; tentatively, D is TRBD1 (5 bases). V was clipped by 3 bases and J by 1 base, with 11 bases between them. The CDR3 is 14 amino acids. CDR1 and CDR2 from the germline V gene are SGDLS and YYNGEE. CDR3 coding DNA: TGTGCCAGCAGCGCCCGACAGACGTCCTACGAGCAGTACTTC. Its protein product is CASSARQTSYEQYF.

The chain recombines TRBV5-1 with TRBJ2-1; 7 positions match TRBD2. The CDR3 has 15 residues. With V trimmed by 4 bases and J by 4 bases, 8 bases remained unmatched. CDR1 and CDR2 from the germline V gene are SGHRS and YFSETQ. In nucleotides, the CDR3 is TGCGCCAGCAGCCCCAGCGGGGCGCGGTACAATGAGCAGTTCTTC. Translation: CASSPSGARYNEQFF.

The chain has TRBV3-1 (or the pseudogene TRBV3-2) and TRBJ1-5; D remains ambiguous. Germline V lookup: CDR1 LGHDT, CDR2 YNNKEL (reference sequence). Trimming left V 0 bases short and J 1 base short, with 10 bases between. This CDR3 is built from 16 residues. Here the CDR3 DNA reads TGTGCCAGCAGCCAAGATCCCCCCGGGAGCAATCAGCCCCAGCATTTT. Its translation is CASSQDPPGSNQPQHF.

This clone has only one observation. This chain joins TRBV29-1 and TRBJ2-5, with D perhaps TRBD2 (6 bases). CDR1 and CDR2 from the germline V gene are SQVTM and ANQGSEA. This CDR3 has 13 residues. With 7 bases removed from V and 2 bases from J, the gap between germline ends came to 14 bases. The CDR3 nucleotides read TGCAGCGCCTGGGGGGTAGAGCAAGAGACCCAGTACTTC. Translating gives CSAWGVEQETQYF.

The chain links TRBV7-2 to TRBJ2-2; 7 bases match TRBD1. Germline V gives CDR1 SGHTA, CDR2 FQGNSA. The CDR3 totals 15 residues. The V and J ends lost 3 bases and 3 bases, in that order; junction bases with no gene match: 4. DNA of the CDR3: TGTGCCAGCAGCTTTACAGGGGCGGACACCGGGGAGCTGTTTTTT. Protein product: CASSFTGADTGELFF.

J is TRBJ2-1 and V is TRBV29-1; D gene ambiguous. Trimming removed 4 bases from V and 4 bases from J, with 14 bases in between. The CDR3 length is 14 residues. Germline V gives CDR1 SQVTM, CDR2 ANQGSEA. The CDR3 nucleotides read TGCAGCGTTGCCCAGAGGAGAACGTACAATGAGCAGTTCTTC. It yields the protein CSVAQRRTYNEQFF.

This clone was detected only a few times. The rearrangement links TRBV18 to TRBJ2-7, with 8 nucleotides matching TRBD2. The length of the CDR3 is 14 residues. Germline CDR1 reads KGHSH; CDR2 reads LQKENI. The ends lost 5 bases at V and 0 bases at J; junction bases unmatched: 3. The CDR3 protein is CASSFGTSSYEQYF. The CDR3 coding sequence is TGTGCCAGCTCATTTGGGACTAGCTCCTACGAGCAGTACTTC.

The CDR3 DNA reads as TGTGCCAGCAGCCCCGGGGAGACCCAGTACTTC. Encoded protein: CASSPGETQYF. The V call is TRBV7-9, the J call TRBJ2-5; D not resolved. Germline loops: CDR1 SEHNR, CDR2 FQNEAQ (reference sequence). This CDR3 has 11 amino acids. V lost 5 bases to trimming and J lost 5 bases, with 6 bases between them.

The chain employs TRBV6-6 and TRBJ2-5; 9 bases are shared with TRBD1. There are 14 residues in the CDR3. CDR1 and CDR2 from the germline V gene are MNHNY and SVGAGI (reference sequence). The V and J ends lost 7 bases and 7 bases, in that order; junction bases with no gene match: 10. Here the CDR3 DNA reads TGTGCCAGCATTAAGACAGGGGGGGTGGGGACCCAGTACTTC. Translated, it gives CASIKTGGVGTQYF.

The chain is built from TRBV5-4 and TRBJ2-1; D remains ambiguous. CDR1 SGHNT and CDR2 YYREEE come from the germline V gene (reference sequence). This CDR3 is 13 amino acids long. The V gene lost 0 bases and the J gene lost 3 bases, with 4 bases spanning the gap. The CDR3 is CASSLVGYNEQFF. For the CDR3, the DNA is TGTGCCAGCAGCTTGGTCGGCTACAATGAGCAGTTCTTC.

The chain combines TRBV27 with TRBJ2-7; D possibly corresponds to TRBD1 (6 bases). V was clipped by 0 bases and J by 4 bases, with 13 bases between them. In germline, CDR1 is MNHEY, CDR2 SMNVEV (reference sequence). CDR3 length: 15 amino acids. In DNA, the CDR3 is TGTGCCAGCAGTTTATCTGGACAGACCGAATACGAGCAGTACTTC. Its protein product is CASSLSGQTEYEQYF.